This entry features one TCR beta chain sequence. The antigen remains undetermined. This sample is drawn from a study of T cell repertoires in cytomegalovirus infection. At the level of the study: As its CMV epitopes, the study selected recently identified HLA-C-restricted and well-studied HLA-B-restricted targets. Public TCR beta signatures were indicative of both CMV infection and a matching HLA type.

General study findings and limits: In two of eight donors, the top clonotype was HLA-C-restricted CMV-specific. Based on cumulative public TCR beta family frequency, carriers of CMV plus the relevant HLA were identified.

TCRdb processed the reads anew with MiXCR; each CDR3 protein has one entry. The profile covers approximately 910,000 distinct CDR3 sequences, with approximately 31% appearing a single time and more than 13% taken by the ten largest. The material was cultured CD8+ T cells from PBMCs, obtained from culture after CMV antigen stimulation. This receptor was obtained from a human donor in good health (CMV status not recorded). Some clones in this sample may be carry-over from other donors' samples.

The CDR3 loop is CASSQDGEYIYNEQFF. The CDR3 region has the DNA TGTGCCAGCAGCCAAGATGGGGAGTACATCTACAATGAGCAGTTCTTC. This chain uses TRBV14 with TRBJ2-1; D may be TRBD2 (5 bases). The V end was cut by 0 bases, the J end by 3 bases, with 12 bases between. This CDR3 comprises 16 residues. From germline, CDR1 is SGHDN and CDR2 FVKESK.